The 14 T cell receptor beta chains below were found in one sample sequenced in a study of T cell repertoires in ileal Crohn's disease. Only in-frame clones appear in the TCRdb table, and some are missing; sequencing was by immunoSEQ multiplex PCR. This table holds about 62,000 clones, roughly nine tenths found once. The time point is: neoterminal ileum biopsy at postoperative endoscopy, about 6 months after surgery. Sequencing input: ileal tissue. The receptors shown here come from an adult with Crohn's disease.

This chain uses TRBV6-1 with TRBJ2-5; D possibly corresponds to TRBD1 (9 bases). Trimming took 1 base from V and 5 from J, leaving 26 bases between them. CDR3 size: 19 residues. CDR1 and CDR2 from the germline V gene are MNHNS and SASEGT. Written as DNA, the CDR3 is TGTGCCAGCAGTGAAGGGACAGGGGACAGCGGGAGTGATCCGGAGACCCAGTACTTC. Its translation: CASSEGTGDSGSDPETQYF.

This clone came up a few times. At the DNA level, this CDR3 is encoded by other sequences in the same sample as well. The gene calls are TRBV28 and TRBJ1-5; D remains ambiguous. The length of the CDR3 is 12 residues. Between the trimmed V and J ends, which lost 5 bases and 6 bases, there was a span of 8 bases. Germline V gene sequence: CDR1 MDHEN, CDR2 SYDVKM. In nucleotides, the CDR3 is TGTGCCAGCAGTCTAAGCTCTCAGCCCCAGCATTTT. It yields the protein CASSLSSQPQHF.

The chain joins TRBV2 to TRBJ2-2; 8 nucleotides agree with TRBD2. J lost 5 bases, V lost 1 base, and 3 bases had no gene match. The CDR3 is 15 residues long. CDR1 SNHLY and CDR2 FYNNEI come from the germline V gene. The CDR3, as DNA: TGTGCCAGCAGTGAAGTAGGGACTAGTACCGGGGAGCTGTTTTTT. Its translation is CASSEVGTSTGELFF. The complete variable domain, with remaining parts taken from reference TRBV2 and TRBJ2-2, reads EPEVTQTPSHQVTQMGQEVILRCVPISNHLYFYWYRQILGQKVEFLVSFYNNEISEKSEIFDDQFSVERPDGSNFTLKIRSTKLEDSAMYFCASSEVGTSTGELFFGEGSRLTVL.

CDR3 sequence (DNA): TGCAGCGTTGAAGCAGGGAGGAATGAGCAGTTCTTC. Protein sequence: CSVEAGRNEQFF. V usage is TRBV29-1 and J usage is TRBJ2-1, with D maybe TRBD2 (6 bases). Trimming shortened V by 1 base and J by 7 bases, and 8 bases separated the two germline ends. This CDR3 comprises 12 residues. CDR1 is SQVTM and CDR2 is ANQGSEA in the germline V gene.

This clone was counted once. V gene TRBV2 combines with J gene TRBJ1-5, with a tentative D call TRBD1 (5 bases). Germline V gives CDR1 SNHLY, CDR2 FYNNEI. V was pared by 7 bases and J by 6 bases, with 13 bases between. CDR3 length: 13 amino acids. In DNA, the CDR3 is TGTGCCAGCACAATGGACATTCGTCAGCCCCAGCATTTT. Translating it yields CASTMDIRQPQHF.

The chain recombines TRBV7-9 with TRBJ2-1; 11 bases align to TRBD2. The junction had 7 bases not matched to a gene; V was cut back by 5 bases and J by 7 bases. CDR1 is SEHNR and CDR2 is FQNEAQ in the germline V gene (reference sequence). The length of the CDR3 is 15 residues. CDR3 in DNA: TGTGCCAGCAGCCAGGTCGCTAGCGGGAGGAATGAGCAGTTCTTC. It yields the protein CASSQVASGRNEQFF.

The chain couples TRBV11-2 to TRBJ2-1; 10 nucleotides match TRBD2. Germline assignment: CDR1 SGHAT and CDR2 FQNNGV. V lost 8 bases and J lost 7; bases outside the gene matches: 5. This CDR3 is 13 amino acids long. This CDR3 reads CASLAGVVNEQFF. In nucleotides, the CDR3 is TGTGCCAGCCTAGCGGGAGTGGTTAATGAGCAGTTCTTC.

This chain uses TRBV19 with TRBJ1-4, with 8 bases matching TRBD1. Germline V gives CDR1 LNHDA, CDR2 SQIVND (reference sequence). The CDR3 is 15 residues long. V gave up 9 bases and J gave up 4 bases; unmatched junction bases: 10. CDR3 bases: TGTGCCAGCCGATTCCAGGGGGCAGGTAATGAAAAACTGTTTTTT. It is translated as CASRFQGAGNEKLFF.

This chain uses TRBV28 with TRBJ2-1, with a weak D call TRBD1 (5 bases). V shed 1 base and J shed 6 bases, with 10 bases lying between them. Germline values: CDR1 MDHEN, CDR2 SYDVKM. The length of the CDR3 is 14 residues. Here the CDR3 reads CASSLSLGANEQFF. The DNA of the CDR3 is TGTGCCAGCAGTTTATCGTTAGGGGCCAATGAGCAGTTCTTC.

The chain uses TRBV27 and TRBJ1-5; D perhaps matches TRBD1 (5 bases). Germline V CDR1 and CDR2: MNHEY, SMNVEV (reference sequence). The CDR3 sequence is 15 residues long. Between the trimmed V and J ends, which lost 7 bases and 5 bases, there was a span of 18 bases. The CDR3 is CASTPRRGGDQPQHF. DNA for the CDR3: TGTGCCAGCACCCCCCGCCGGGGGGGGGATCAGCCCCAGCATTTT.

The V call is TRBV9, the J call TRBJ1-4; D not resolved. The CDR3 is 16 residues long. Germline lookup yields CDR1 SGDLS and CDR2 YYNGEE. V was trimmed by 10 bases and J by 3 bases, leaving 22 bases between them. The CDR3 DNA is TGTGCCCCCCAGAGAGGCTGCCAGTGGTCTAATGAAAAACTGTTTTTT. Protein product: CAPQRGCQWSNEKLFF.

The table lists this clone with a few counts. The chain links TRBV28 to TRBJ2-3; weak D call: TRBD1 (5 bases). The V end was cut by 1 base, the J end by 1 base, with 12 bases between. The CDR3 loop spans 16 amino acids. CDR1 is MDHEN and CDR2 is SYDVKM in the germline V gene. This CDR3 is CASSLSLGVGTDTQYF. In nucleotides, the CDR3 is TGTGCCAGCAGTTTATCTTTAGGGGTTGGCACAGATACGCAGTATTTT.

This chain connects TRBV6-1 to TRBJ2-7; D is undetermined. CDR1 and CDR2 from the germline V gene are MNHNS and SASEGT. CDR3 length: 13 residues. Deletions cut 1 base from V and 5 bases from J, with 9 bases between. This CDR3 reads CASSEDWSHEQYF. As DNA, the CDR3 is TGTGCCAGCAGTGAAGATTGGAGCCACGAGCAGTACTTC.

The chain has TRBV4-3 and TRBJ2-1; 7 nucleotides align to TRBD2. This CDR3 spans 19 amino acids. Trimming cost V 2 bases and J 2 bases; bases outside gene matches: 15. Looked up from germline, CDR1 is LGHNA and CDR2 is YSLEER. This chain's CDR3 is CASSQFFPGASGPYNEQFF. CDR3 in DNA: TGCGCCAGCAGCCAATTTTTCCCCGGGGCTAGCGGACCCTACAATGAGCAGTTCTTC.